This T cell receptor beta chain was obtained from a study of HIV-infected patients and healthy controls. Follow-up blood was drawn about 14 weeks, roughly three months, after antiretroviral therapy began. All unsorted peripheral T cells were captured because whole blood was used without fractionation. The CDR3 is 15 amino acids. Germline V gene sequence: CDR1 SQVTM, CDR2 ANQGSEA. Losses at the gene ends were 2 bases for V and 4 bases for J; bases not matched to a gene: 9. Alpha and beta constant-region primers primed reverse transcription of about 500 ng RNA. Separate chain-specific third strand synthesis with multiplexing indices produced the alpha and beta libraries. In TCRdb, the 5' RACE reads were re-called with MiXCR into one record per CDR3 protein. The sample consists of 5,000 to 7,500 distinct CDR3 sequences, about 8.6% of them appearing once. This clonotype came up many times.

The sequence was obtained from an adult with HIV infection. The source material was blood, sampled during antiretroviral therapy. The chain is built from TRBV29-1 and TRBJ2-3; the match to TRBD2 covers 7 bases. Here the CDR3 DNA reads TGCAGCGTTGAACAACTAGCGCGGGCCCCAGATACGCAGTATTTT. This codes for CSVEQLARAPDTQYF.